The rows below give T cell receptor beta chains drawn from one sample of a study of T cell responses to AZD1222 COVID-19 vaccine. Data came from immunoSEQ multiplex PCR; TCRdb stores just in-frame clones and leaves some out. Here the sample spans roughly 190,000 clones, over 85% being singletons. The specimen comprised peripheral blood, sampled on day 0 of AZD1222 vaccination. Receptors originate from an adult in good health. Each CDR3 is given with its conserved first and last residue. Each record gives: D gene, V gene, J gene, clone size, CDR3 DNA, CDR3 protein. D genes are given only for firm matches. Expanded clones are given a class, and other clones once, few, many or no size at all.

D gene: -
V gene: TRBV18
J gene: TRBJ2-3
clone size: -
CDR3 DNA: TGTGCCAGCTCACCACAGGAAGGTGGAACAGATACGCAGTATTTT
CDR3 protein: CASSPQEGGTDTQYF

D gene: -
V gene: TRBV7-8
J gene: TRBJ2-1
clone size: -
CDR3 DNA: TGTGCCAGCAGCTTAGTGCTGGATTTCGCCTACAATGAGCAGTTCTTC
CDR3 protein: CASSLVLDFAYNEQFF

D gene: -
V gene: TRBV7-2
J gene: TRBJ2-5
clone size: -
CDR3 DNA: TGTGCCAGCAGCTTAGATGAGACCCAGTACTTC
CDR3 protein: CASSLDETQYF

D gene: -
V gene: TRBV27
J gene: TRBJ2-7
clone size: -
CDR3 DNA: TGTGCCAGCAGTTTGGCAAGGGGCGAGCAGTACTTC
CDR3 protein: CASSLARGEQYF

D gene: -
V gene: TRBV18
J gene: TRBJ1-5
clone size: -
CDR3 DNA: TGTGCCAGCTCACCAGAAGGGGCCGATCAGCCCCAGCATTTT
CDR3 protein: CASSPEGADQPQHF

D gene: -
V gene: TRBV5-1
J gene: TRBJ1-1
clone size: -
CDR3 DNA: TGCGCCAGCAGCTTGGAATCGGGGATCGCTGAAGCTTTCTTT
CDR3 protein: CASSLESGIAEAFF

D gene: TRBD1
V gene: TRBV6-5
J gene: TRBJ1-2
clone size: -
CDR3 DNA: TGTGCCAGTTCCCGGGACAGGATGTACTATGGCTACACCTTC
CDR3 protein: CASSRDRMYYGYTF

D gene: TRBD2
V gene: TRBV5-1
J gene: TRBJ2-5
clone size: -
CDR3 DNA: TGCGCCAGCACTAGCGGGGGTACTCGAGAGACCCAGTACTTC
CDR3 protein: CASTSGGTRETQYF

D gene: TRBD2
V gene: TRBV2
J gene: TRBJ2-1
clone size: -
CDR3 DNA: TGTGCCAGCAGTAGGGACTACACAAACAATGAGCAGTTCTTC
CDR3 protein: CASSRDYTNNEQFF

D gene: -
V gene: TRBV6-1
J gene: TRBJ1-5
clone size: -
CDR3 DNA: TGTGCCAGCAGTGAGGGGGAGTATAGCAATCAGCCCCAGCATTTT
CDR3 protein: CASSEGEYSNQPQHF

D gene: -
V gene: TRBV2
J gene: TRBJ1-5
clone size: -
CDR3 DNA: TGTGCCAGCAGTCCCCGGGACGGCAATCAGCCCCAGCATTTT
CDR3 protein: CASSPRDGNQPQHF

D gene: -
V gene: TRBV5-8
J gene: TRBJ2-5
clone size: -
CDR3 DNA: TGTGCCAGCAGCTTTTACTTATCTGAGACCCAGTACTTC
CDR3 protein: CASSFYLSETQYF

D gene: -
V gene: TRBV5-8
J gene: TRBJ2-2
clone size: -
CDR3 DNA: TGTGCCAGCAGCTTGACAGGGCGCACCGGGGAGCTGTTTTTT
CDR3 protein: CASSLTGRTGELFF

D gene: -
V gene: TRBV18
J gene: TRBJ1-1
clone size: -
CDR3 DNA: TGTGCCAGCTCACGACAAGAGGTGAGGGCTTTCTTT
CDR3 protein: CASSRQEVRAFF

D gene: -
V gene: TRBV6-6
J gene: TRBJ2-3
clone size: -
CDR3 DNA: TGTGCCAGCAGTACACTGATCTTGGATACGCAGTATTTT
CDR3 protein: CASSTLILDTQYF

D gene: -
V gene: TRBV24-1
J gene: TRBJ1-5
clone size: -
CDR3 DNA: TGTGCCACCAGTGATTTCAGGAGCAATCAGCCCCAGCATTTT
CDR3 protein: CATSDFRSNQPQHF

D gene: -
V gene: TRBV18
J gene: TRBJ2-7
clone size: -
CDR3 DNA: TGTGCCAGCCAGGGTACAGGGAGGGGTATTTTCTACGAGCAGTACTTC
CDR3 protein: CASQGTGRGIFYEQYF

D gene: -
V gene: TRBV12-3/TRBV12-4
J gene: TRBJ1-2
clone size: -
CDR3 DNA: TGTGCCAGCAGTTTACAGGAATACTATGGCTACACCTTC
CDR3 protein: CASSLQEYYGYTF

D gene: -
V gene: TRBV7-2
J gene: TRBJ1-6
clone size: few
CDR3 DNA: TGTGCCAGCAGCTTAGCACAGGGCGTGAATTCACCCCTCCACTTT
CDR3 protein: CASSLAQGVNSPLHF

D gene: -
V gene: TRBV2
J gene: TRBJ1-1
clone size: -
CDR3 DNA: TGTGCCAGCAGCCCGACAGAGGGCTACACTGAAGCTTTCTTT
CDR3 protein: CASSPTEGYTEAFF

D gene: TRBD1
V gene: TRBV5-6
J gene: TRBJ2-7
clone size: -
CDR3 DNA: TGTGCCAGCAGCTACCGGGACAGGGGGAGGGAGCAGTACTTC
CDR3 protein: CASSYRDRGREQYF

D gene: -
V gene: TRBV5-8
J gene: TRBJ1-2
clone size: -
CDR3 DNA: TGTGCCAGCAGCCATCAGGGTAACTATGGCTACACCTTC
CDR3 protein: CASSHQGNYGYTF